The 16 T cell receptor beta chains reported below all come from one sample, sequenced in a study of T cells in tumors after PD-1 blockade. Sequencing used immunoSEQ multiplex PCR; TCRdb keeps in-frame clones, though not all of them. Seen here are 50,000 or so clones, just under 80% observed once, and the top ten hold roughly a sixth. This specimen consisted of PBMCs, obtained before anti-PD-1 treatment. The receptors were gathered from a human donor with basal cell carcinoma.

This sequence joins TRBV5-1 and TRBJ2-3, with 12 bases lining up with TRBD1. Trimming at V came to 3 bases and at J to 4 bases, leaving 3 bases not matched to a gene. The CDR3 has 15 residues. Germline V CDR1 and CDR2: SGHRS, YFSETQ. The CDR3 protein is CASSWGQGAPDTQYF. The CDR3 DNA follows: TGCGCCAGCAGCTGGGGACAGGGGGCCCCAGATACGCAGTATTTT.

V and J are TRBV14 and TRBJ1-2; the D gene is possibly TRBD1 (6 bases). V lost 3 bases, J lost 8 bases, and 10 bases lay in between. Per germline, CDR1 SGHDN and CDR2 FVKESK. This CDR3 has 12 residues. The CDR3 DNA reads TGTGCCAGCAGCCACCGGGACACCGGCTACACCTTC. The encoded protein is CASSHRDTGYTF.

The chain carries TRBV2 and TRBJ2-3; TRBD1 agrees at 9 bases. The V gene's germline CDR1 is SNHLY and CDR2 FYNNEI. The CDR3 covers 15 residues. V shed 6 bases and J 0 bases; nucleotides not matched to a gene: 4. The CDR3 protein is CASRIQGASTDTQYF. DNA for the CDR3: TGTGCCAGCAGGATACAGGGGGCTAGCACAGATACGCAGTATTTT.

The V and J genes are TRBV12-3 or TRBV12-4 and TRBJ2-3; no clear D. V shed 6 bases and J shed 11 bases, with 18 bases lying between them. CDR3 length: 13 amino acids. The CDR3 DNA reads as TGTGCCAGCAGCGACGGACCCGCGTCGAGGCAGTATTTT. It yields the protein CASSDGPASRQYF.

The genes are TRBV19 and TRBJ1-2; D is undetermined. Germline V CDR1 and CDR2: LNHDA, SQIVND (reference sequence). The length of the CDR3 is 11 residues. Trimming removed 9 bases at V and 7 bases at J, with 12 bases between. CDR3 bases: TGTGCCAGCCGGTGGGCGGGTGGCTACACCTTC. Its translation: CASRWAGGYTF.

Relative to its sample, this clone is large. The chain joins TRBV6-5 to TRBJ1-1; D is perhaps TRBD1 (5 bases). Trimming stripped 5 bases from V and 5 bases from J, with 12 bases between. Germline CDR1 and CDR2: MNHEY and SVGAGI. The CDR3 sequence is 13 residues long. The CDR3 here is CASSRDPRTEAFF. The CDR3 DNA reads as TGTGCCAGCAGTCGGGACCCCCGGACTGAAGCTTTCTTT.

This clone was seen a single time. CDR3 in DNA: TGTGCCACCGCCATAGATCGGGGCTCTGGAAACACCATATATTTT. Its translation is CATAIDRGSGNTIYF. This chain links TRBV15 with TRBJ1-3; no firm D call. Germline V gene sequence: CDR1 LNHNV, CDR2 YYDKDF (reference sequence). The CDR3 sequence is 15 residues long. The V end lost 8 bases, the J end lost 0 bases, and 14 bases lay between the germline ends.

The V call is TRBV30, the J call TRBJ1-1; D gene unclear. Germline V gives CDR1 GTSNPN, CDR2 SVGIG (reference sequence). The CDR3 is 13 amino acids. V gave up 4 bases and J gave up 4 bases, with 13 bases separating them. The CDR3 loop reads CAWIVKRGTEAFF. The CDR3 nucleotides are TGTGCCTGGATCGTCAAAAGAGGCACTGAAGCTTTCTTT.

The gene calls are TRBV12-5 and TRBJ1-1, with D possibly matching TRBD1 (5 bases). Trimming shortened V by 5 bases and J by 4 bases, and 11 bases separated the two germline ends. This CDR3 region has 13 residues. Germline CDR1 reads LGHNT; CDR2 reads FRNRAP. The CDR3 loop is CASGPNRGTEAFF. CDR3 DNA: TGTGCTAGTGGTCCCAATAGGGGCACTGAAGCTTTCTTT.

This sequence joins TRBV5-6 and TRBJ2-7, with D perhaps assigned TRBD1 or TRBD2 (5 bases each). The CDR3 has 15 residues. Germline CDR1 is SGHDT and CDR2 is YYEEEE. The V end lost 2 bases, the J end lost 5 bases, and 17 bases lay between the germline ends. The CDR3 DNA sequence: TGTGCCAGCAGCTTAGCCGGGACGAAGGCCCACGAGCAGTACTTC. Its protein is CASSLAGTKAHEQYF.

The chain combines TRBV21-1 with TRBJ1-2; no check of the table's D call, TRBD1, against the DNA was made. TRBV21-1 is deemed a pseudogene. This CDR3 has 15 amino acids. CDR3 nucleotides: TGTGCCAGAGGGGGGGACAGGGGGCGCGACTATGGCTACACCTTC. The encoded protein is CARGGDRGRDYGYTF.

The chain couples TRBV9 to TRBJ2-5; the D gene could be TRBD1 or TRBD2 (5 bases each). V lost 0 bases and J lost 4, with 16 bases in between. The CDR3 runs 16 residues. CDR1 is SGDLS, CDR2 YYNGEE, per germline. The CDR3 sequence: CASSVGDGFGRETQYF. CDR3 coding DNA: TGTGCCAGCAGCGTAGGGGACGGATTTGGCCGAGAGACCCAGTACTTC.

The gene calls are TRBV28 and TRBJ1-5; a weak D match, TRBD1 (5 bases). CDR1 and CDR2 (germline): MDHEN, SYDVKM. V was clipped by 3 bases and J by 4 bases, with 7 bases between them. The CDR3 runs to 13 residues. CDR3 sequence (DNA): TGTGCCAGCAGTTTGCAGGGTAATCAGCCCCAGCATTTT. This encodes CASSLQGNQPQHF.

The rearrangement joins TRBV7-6 to TRBJ1-1; possibly TRBD1 for D (6 bases). Trimming cost V 3 bases and J 3 bases, with 8 bases left between them. Germline assignment: CDR1 SGHVS and CDR2 FNYEAQ. The CDR3 is 13 residues long. Here the CDR3 reads CASSFRQDTEAFF. Here the CDR3 DNA reads TGTGCCAGCAGCTTCCGACAGGACACTGAAGCTTTCTTT.

V usage is TRBV19 and J usage is TRBJ2-1; no reliable D call. CDR1 LNHDA and CDR2 SQIVND come from the germline V gene (reference sequence). V was shortened by 5 bases and J by 15 bases, with 17 bases between the two germline ends. This CDR3 has 12 residues. The CDR3 DNA reads as TGTGCCAGTAGTGCCAGGACCGGGCCCTGGTTCTTC. It is translated as CASSARTGPWFF.

The chain links TRBV7-2 to TRBJ2-5; 11 nucleotides match TRBD2. The V gene's germline CDR1 is SGHTA and CDR2 FQGNSA. CDR3 length: 17 residues. V shed 4 bases and J 4 bases; nucleotides not matched to a gene: 11. DNA for the CDR3: TGTGCCAGCAGCTCATCCCGGTTTAGCGGGGGGGGAGAGACCCAGTACTTC. Translated: CASSSSRFSGGGETQYF.